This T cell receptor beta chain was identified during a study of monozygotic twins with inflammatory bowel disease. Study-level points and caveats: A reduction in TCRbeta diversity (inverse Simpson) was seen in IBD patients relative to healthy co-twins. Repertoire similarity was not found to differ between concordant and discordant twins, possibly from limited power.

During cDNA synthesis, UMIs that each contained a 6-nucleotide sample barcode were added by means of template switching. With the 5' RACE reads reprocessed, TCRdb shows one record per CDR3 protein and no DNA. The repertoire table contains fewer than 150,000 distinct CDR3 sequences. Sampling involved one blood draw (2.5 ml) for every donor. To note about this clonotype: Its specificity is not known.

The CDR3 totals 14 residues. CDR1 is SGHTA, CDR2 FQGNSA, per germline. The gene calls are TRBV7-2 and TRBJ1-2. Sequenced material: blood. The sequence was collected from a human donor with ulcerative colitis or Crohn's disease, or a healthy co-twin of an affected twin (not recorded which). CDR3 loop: CASSLERYGRGYTF.